This T cell receptor beta chain is from a study of cytomegalovirus exposure and HLA in healthy donors. In the case of this clone: Its matching antigen is unknown.

V lost 2 bases and J lost 6, with 14 bases in between. The germline V gene encodes CDR1 MNHEY and CDR2 SVGAGI. The CDR3 extends over 14 amino acids. In the PCR, 60 Vbeta and 13 Jbeta primers were used. This table comes from immunoSEQ multiplex PCR, and its TCRdb copy is limited to in-frame clones, with some not included. The table lists approximately 170,000 clones, approximately 80% of them singletons. Study-wide findings and caveats: In vitro experiments confirmed that three CMV-associated chains were specific for CMV antigens.

Material for sequencing was PBMCs. V gene TRBV6-5 combines with J gene TRBJ2-7; D may be TRBD1 (5 bases). This receptor was identified in a woman in her 40s in good health and CMV-seropositive. CDR3 nucleotides: TGTGCCAGCAGTTACGGCAGGGAAGGCGGCGAGCAGTACTTC. Encoded protein: CASSYGREGGEQYF.